A selection of T cell receptor beta chains follows, all from one sample in a study of blood T cell repertoires in COVID-19. Here immunoSEQ multiplex PCR was the method, and the copy in TCRdb shows in-frame clones only, minus some. This table has approximately 300,000 clones, around four fifths appearing once. The specimen sequenced was peripheral blood. Source of these receptors: a woman between 45 and 60 years old with acute or convalescent COVID-19. Both conserved end residues are part of each CDR3. Fields, in order: D gene, V gene, clone size, J gene, CDR3 DNA, CDR3 protein. A D gene is named only where the DNA matches it firmly. For some rows the clone size is stated as once, few or many, or as a class when expanded; others skip it.

>TRBD2|TRBV10-3|NA|TRBJ2-3
TGTGCCATCAGTGATTGGCGGGAGCGCACAGATACGCAGTATTTT
CAISDWRERTDTQYF
>NA|TRBV7-9|once|TRBJ1-2
TGTGCCAGCAGCCCACCAACCCGGCAGGGCGGGGATGGCTACACCTTC
CASSPPTRQGGDGYTF
>NA|TRBV6-1|NA|TRBJ2-7
TGTGCCAGCAGTGAAGCTCTGGCGACTTACGAGCAGTACTTC
CASSEALATYEQYF
>TRBD1|TRBV19|NA|TRBJ1-1
TGTGCCAGTAGTAACATGGACAGGGTCGGCGGGGCTTTCTTT
CASSNMDRVGGAFF
>TRBD2|TRBV12-5|NA|TRBJ2-5
TGTGCTAGTGGCTCTAGCGGGGGAGAGACCCAGTACTTC
CASGSSGGETQYF
>TRBD1|TRBV10-3|NA|TRBJ2-4
TGTGCCATCAGTGGACAGGGGGGAAACATTCAGTACTTC
CAISGQGGNIQYF
>NA|TRBV6-4|NA|TRBJ1-1
TGTGCCAGCAGTCCGCCGGGAGAAAAAAAGAACACTGAAGCTTTCTTT
CASSPPGEKKNTEAFF
>TRBD1|TRBV5-1|NA|TRBJ1-2
TGCGCCAGCAGGGATACCGGGACAGAGTATGGCTACACCTTC
CASRDTGTEYGYTF
>NA|TRBV12-5|NA|TRBJ1-4
TGTGCTAGTGCTGGAGTGGTAAATGAAAAACTGTTTTTT
CASAGVVNEKLFF
>TRBD1|TRBV5-1|once|TRBJ2-3
TGCGCCAGCAGCTTGGGACAGGGGGAAGATACGCAGTATTTT
CASSLGQGEDTQYF
>NA|TRBV5-1|NA|TRBJ1-2
TGCGCCAGCAGCTTGGAGGCAGGGTGGAATGGCTACACCTTC
CASSLEAGWNGYTF
>NA|TRBV5-1|few|TRBJ1-6
TGCGCCAGCAGCTTGTCAGGGGATAATTCACCCCTCCACTTT
CASSLSGDNSPLHF
>TRBD1|TRBV4-2|NA|TRBJ2-7
TGTGCCAGCAGCCAAGGGACAGGGCCCTCCTACGAGCAGTACTTC
CASSQGTGPSYEQYF